This TCR beta chain stems from a study of blood T cell repertoires in COVID-19. Study at large: Acute and convalescent COVID-19 specimens originated in the United States, Italy and Spain.

Enrolment of Seattle patients took place during active infection, and they were followed longitudinally. J lost 1 base, V lost 3 bases, and 1 base had no gene match. The CDR3 consists of 14 residues. The V gene's germline CDR1 is WSHSY and CDR2 SAAADI. Under the authors' procedure: Amplification with reference gene primers provided the estimates of nucleated cell counts. Only in-frame clones appear in the TCRdb table, and some are missing; sequencing was by immunoSEQ multiplex PCR. V, J and clone size are those of that table, while D and trimming were read from the DNA. The sample includes 250,000 to 300,000 clones, just under 90% of them seen just once.

The TCR comes from a woman younger than 45 with COVID-19, enrolled during active disease. The V call is TRBV10-2, the J call TRBJ1-1; 8 bases align to TRBD1. The source material was peripheral blood. The CDR3 DNA follows: TGCGCCAGCAGTGAACAGGGGGGGAACACTGAAGCTTTCTTT. It is translated as CASSEQGGNTEAFF.